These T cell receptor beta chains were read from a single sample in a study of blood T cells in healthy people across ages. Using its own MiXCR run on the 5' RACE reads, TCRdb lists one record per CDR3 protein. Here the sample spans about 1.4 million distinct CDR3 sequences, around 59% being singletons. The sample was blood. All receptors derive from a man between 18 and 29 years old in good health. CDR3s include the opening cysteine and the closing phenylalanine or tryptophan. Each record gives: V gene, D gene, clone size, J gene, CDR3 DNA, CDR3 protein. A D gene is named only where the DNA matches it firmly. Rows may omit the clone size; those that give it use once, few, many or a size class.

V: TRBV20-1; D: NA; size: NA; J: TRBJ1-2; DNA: TGCAGTGCTAGTACTCAGGGGTATGGCTACACCTTC; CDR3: CSASTQGYGYTF
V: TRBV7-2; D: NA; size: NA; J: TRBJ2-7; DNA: TGTGTCAGCAGCTCCTACAATCGCTACGAGCAGTACTTC; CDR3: CVSSSYNRYEQYF
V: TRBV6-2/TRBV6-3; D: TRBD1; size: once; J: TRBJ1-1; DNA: TGTGCCAGCAGGACCCATCGCCCCGGGACAGGAGTTGATAGAGCTTTCTTT; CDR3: CASRTHRPGTGVDRAFF
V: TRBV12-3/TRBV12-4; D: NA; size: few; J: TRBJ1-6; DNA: TGTGCCAGCAGTTTGAGGGGTCCTTATTCACCCCTCCACTTT; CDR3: CASSLRGPYSPLHF
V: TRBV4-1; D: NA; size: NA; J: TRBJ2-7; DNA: TGCGCCAGCAGCCCCCAGCAGAGCGACTACGAGCAGTACTTC; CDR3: CASSPQQSDYEQYF
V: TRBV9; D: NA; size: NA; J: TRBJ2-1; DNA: TGTGCCAGCAAGGTAGTACTAGCAGACTCCTACAATGAGCAGTTCTTC; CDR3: CASKVVLADSYNEQFF
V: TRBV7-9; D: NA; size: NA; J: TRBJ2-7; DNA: TGTGCCAGCAGCTTTGAGGGATGGGTCGAGCAGTACTTC; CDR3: CASSFEGWVEQYF
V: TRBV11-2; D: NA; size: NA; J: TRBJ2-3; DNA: TGTGCCAGCAGCTTTCTAGCGTTCTTGAGCACAGATACGCAGTATTTT; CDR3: CASSFLAFLSTDTQYF
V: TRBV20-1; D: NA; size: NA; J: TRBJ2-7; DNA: TGCAGTGCTAGAGATCCGACTGGGACCTACGAGCAGTACTTC; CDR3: CSARDPTGTYEQYF
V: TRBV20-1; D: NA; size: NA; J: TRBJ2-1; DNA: TGCAGTGCTAGGAACACTCGGAGCCTGGAGCCAAATGAGCAGTTCTTC; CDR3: CSARNTRSLEPNEQFF
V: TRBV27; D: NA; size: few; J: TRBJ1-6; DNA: TGTGCCAGCAGTTTTGCTGGAGTCGGGAGACATAGTAATTCACCCCTCCACTTT; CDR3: CASSFAGVGRHSNSPLHF
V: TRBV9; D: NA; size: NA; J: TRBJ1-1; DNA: TGTGCCAGCAGCGCCCCCCCCCGTAACAGGGCGATGAACACTGAAGCTTTCTTT; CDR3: CASSAPPRNRAMNTEAFF
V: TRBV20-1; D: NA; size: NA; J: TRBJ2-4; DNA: TGCAGTGCTAGGCCAACAATGCTAGCCAAAAACATTCAGTACTTC; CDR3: CSARPTMLAKNIQYF